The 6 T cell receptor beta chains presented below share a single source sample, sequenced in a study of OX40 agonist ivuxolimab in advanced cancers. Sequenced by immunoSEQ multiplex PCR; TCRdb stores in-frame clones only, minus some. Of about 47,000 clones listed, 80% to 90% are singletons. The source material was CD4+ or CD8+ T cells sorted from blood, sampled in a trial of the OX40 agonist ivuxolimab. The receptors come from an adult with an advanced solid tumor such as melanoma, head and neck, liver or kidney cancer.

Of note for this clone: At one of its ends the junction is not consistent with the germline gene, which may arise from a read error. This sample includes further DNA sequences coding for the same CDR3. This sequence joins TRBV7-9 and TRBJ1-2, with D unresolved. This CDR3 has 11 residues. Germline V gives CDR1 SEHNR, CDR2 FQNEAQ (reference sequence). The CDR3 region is CASSLGSGYTF. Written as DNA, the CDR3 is TGTGCCAGCAGTTTAGGGAGTGGCTACACCTTC.

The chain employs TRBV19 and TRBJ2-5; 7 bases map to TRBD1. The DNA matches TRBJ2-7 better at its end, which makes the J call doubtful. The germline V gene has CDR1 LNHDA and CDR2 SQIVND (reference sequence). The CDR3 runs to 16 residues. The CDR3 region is CASSTSPSTGLREQYF. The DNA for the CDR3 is TGTGCCAGTAGTACCTCCCCTTCGACAGGGCTCCGCGAGCAGTACTTC.

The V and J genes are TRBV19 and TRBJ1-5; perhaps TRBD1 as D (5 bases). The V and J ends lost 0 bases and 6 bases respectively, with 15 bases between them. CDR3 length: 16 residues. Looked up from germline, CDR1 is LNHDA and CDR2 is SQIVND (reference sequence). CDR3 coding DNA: TGTGCCAGTAGTATAGATCAGAGGCCAGGGCTTCAGCCCCAGCATTTT. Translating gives CASSIDQRPGLQPQHF.

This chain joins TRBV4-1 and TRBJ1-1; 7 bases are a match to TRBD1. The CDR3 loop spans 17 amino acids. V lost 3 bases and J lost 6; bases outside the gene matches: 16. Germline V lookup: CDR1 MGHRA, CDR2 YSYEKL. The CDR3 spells CASSQEGGGQTSSEAFF. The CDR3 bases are TGCGCCAGCAGCCAGGAGGGGGGGGGACAGACCTCCTCTGAAGCTTTCTTT.

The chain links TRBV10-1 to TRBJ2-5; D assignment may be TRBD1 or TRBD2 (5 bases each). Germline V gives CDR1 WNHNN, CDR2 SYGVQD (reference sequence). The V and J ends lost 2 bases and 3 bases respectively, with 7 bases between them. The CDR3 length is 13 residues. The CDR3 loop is CASSEVGEETQYF. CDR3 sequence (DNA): TGCGCCAGCAGTGAGGTGGGGGAAGAGACCCAGTACTTC.

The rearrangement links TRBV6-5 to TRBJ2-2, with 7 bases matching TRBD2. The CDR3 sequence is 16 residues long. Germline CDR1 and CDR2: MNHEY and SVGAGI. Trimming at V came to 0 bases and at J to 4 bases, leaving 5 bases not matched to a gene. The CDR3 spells CASSYSSGEGTGELFF. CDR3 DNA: TGTGCCAGCAGTTACTCATCGGGGGAGGGCACCGGGGAGCTGTTTTTT.